Included here is one T cell receptor (beta chain) sequence, with context. Its antigen is not identified. The data belong to a study of T cells in localized non-small cell lung cancer. Here immunoSEQ multiplex PCR was the method, and the copy in TCRdb shows in-frame clones only, minus some. Of about 52,000 clones listed, 70% to 90% are singletons. Findings and limits, study-wide: Uninvolved adjacent lung had more T cell clonality than any other tissue, topping tumor. Median detection of top 100 tumor clones in adjacent lung was around 59 clones. Heterogeneity remains possible because sequencing was limited to only one tumor region. A denser population of T cells in blood accompanied longer overall survival.

The CDR3 length is 15 residues. Trimming at V came to 4 bases and at J to 0 bases, leaving 3 bases not matched to a gene. Germline CDR1 is KGHSH and CDR2 is LQKENI. This sequence originates from a female donor with stage II lung adenocarcinoma. Material: PBMCs, obtained before any cancer treatment. The V and J genes are TRBV18 and TRBJ1-5; TRBD1 matches at 7 bases. CDR3: CASSRTGYSNQPQHF. The CDR3 bases are TGTGCCAGCTCACGGACAGGTTATAGCAATCAGCCCCAGCATTTT.